The 21 T cell receptor beta chains given below trace back to one sample, sequenced in a study of shared clonotypes between healthy human individuals. The assay was immunoSEQ multiplex PCR, and TCRdb's table has in-frame clones only and misses some. The data show around 610,000 clones, 95% to 97% seen once. Naive CD8 cells, CD45RO-negative and positively selected for CCR7, excluded terminally differentiated effector memory CD45RA+ cells. Sequencing was carried out using naive CD8+ T cells sorted from blood. The receptors were sampled from a woman aged 25 to 39 in good health.

The rearrangement uses TRBV1 and TRBJ2-3; no DNA check was done on the table's D call, TRBD2. TRBV1 corresponds to a pseudogene. The CDR3 has 15 amino acids. This CDR3 is CTSSHREGRVDTQYF. The DNA of the CDR3 is TGCACCAGCAGCCATCGGGAGGGCCGGGTAGATACGCAGTATTTT.

V gene TRBV13 combines with J gene TRBJ2-1, with TRBD1 matching over 11 bases. The CDR3 consists of 16 residues. With V trimmed by 5 bases and J by 3 bases, 6 bases remained unmatched. CDR1 and CDR2 from the germline V gene are PRHDT and FYEKMQ (reference sequence). The CDR3 here is CASSPQGQGVYNEQFF. As DNA, the CDR3 is TGTGCCAGCAGCCCTCAGGGACAGGGGGTCTACAATGAGCAGTTCTTC.

A single count supports this clone. The chain links TRBV11-2 to TRBJ2-5; 10 bases match TRBD2. Trimming at V came to 5 bases and at J to 2 bases, leaving 8 bases not matched to a gene. Per germline, CDR1 SGHAT and CDR2 FQNNGV. The CDR3 is made up of 16 amino acids. CDR3 protein: CASSLFGTSEQETQYF. The CDR3 bases are TGTGCCAGCAGCCTCTTTGGGACTAGCGAACAAGAGACCCAGTACTTC.

This rearrangement joins TRBV28 to TRBJ2-7, with D uncertain. The V gene lost 7 bases and the J gene lost 2 bases, with 12 bases spanning the gap. CDR1 and CDR2 from the germline V gene are MDHEN and SYDVKM. The CDR3 is made up of 13 amino acids. Here the CDR3 reads CASTLANAYEQYF. The CDR3 region has the DNA TGTGCCAGCACTCTCGCAAATGCCTACGAGCAGTACTTC.

This clone appeared a few times. The chain combines TRBV6-1 with TRBJ1-5, with 7 bases matching TRBD1. The germline gives CDR1 MNHNS, CDR2 SASEGT. V gave up 6 bases and J gave up 3 bases; unmatched junction bases: 8. There are 15 residues in the CDR3. CDR3 protein: CASRVRQGLNQPQHF. As DNA, the CDR3 is TGTGCCAGCAGGGTTAGACAGGGACTCAATCAGCCCCAGCATTTT.

This clone was counted once. The J gene is TRBJ2-7, the V gene TRBV27; D gene ambiguous. The CDR3 is 15 amino acids. Between the trimmed V and J ends, which lost 1 base and 2 bases, there was a span of 12 bases. The V gene's germline CDR1 is MNHEY and CDR2 SMNVEV (reference sequence). DNA of the CDR3: TGTGCCAGCAGTTTATTAGGCAGCCTGACCTACGAGCAGTACTTC. Amino acids: CASSLLGSLTYEQYF.

The chain joins TRBV6-1 to TRBJ2-1; 11 bases agree with TRBD1. The CDR3 has 17 residues. The germline V gene has CDR1 MNHNS and CDR2 SASEGT. Unmatched junction bases numbered 9, after V lost 4 bases and J lost 4 bases. For the CDR3, the DNA is TGTGCCAGCAGTGCAATTACCGGGACAGGGGGTTACAATGAGCAGTTCTTC. Its protein product is CASSAITGTGGYNEQFF.

This chain joins TRBV10-3 and TRBJ2-7; D gene ambiguous. Germline V CDR1 and CDR2: ENHRY, SYGVKD. V dropped 2 bases and J dropped 10 bases, with 9 bases sitting between them. The CDR3 extends over 11 amino acids. This chain's CDR3 is CAISETTRQYF. CDR3 bases: TGTGCCATCAGTGAGACTACGCGCCAGTACTTC.

This chain joins TRBV5-4 and TRBJ2-3; 8 bases match TRBD1. This CDR3 comprises 15 residues. Unmatched junction bases numbered 6, after V lost 2 bases and J lost 4 bases. The germline V gene has CDR1 SGHNT and CDR2 YYREEE (reference sequence). This CDR3 reads CASSFLDRVPDTQYF. The CDR3 coding sequence is TGTGCCAGCAGCTTCCTGGACAGGGTTCCAGATACGCAGTATTTT.

The chain couples TRBV27 to TRBJ2-3; TRBD1 agrees at 8 bases. The CDR3 is 15 residues long. With V trimmed by 4 bases and J by 3 bases, 6 bases remained unmatched. Germline values: CDR1 MNHEY, CDR2 SMNVEV (reference sequence). The CDR3 coding sequence is TGTGCCAGCAGTTCCCGGGACAGGTCGACAGATACGCAGTATTTT. As protein: CASSSRDRSTDTQYF.

The V call is TRBV6-1, the J call TRBJ2-5, with 10 bases aligning to TRBD1. Germline V gene data show CDR1 as MNHNS and CDR2 as SASEGT. The CDR3 loop spans 13 amino acids. Trimming at V came to 6 bases and at J to 5 bases, leaving 3 bases not matched to a gene. The CDR3 here is CASRDRGVETQYF. In nucleotides, the CDR3 is TGTGCCAGCAGGGACAGGGGGGTTGAGACCCAGTACTTC.

The rearrangement links TRBV15 to TRBJ2-7, with TRBD2 identical over 10 bases. The CDR3 has 15 residues. The V segment lost 4 bases and the J segment 5 bases; nucleotides outside the gene matches: 8. The germline gives CDR1 LNHNV, CDR2 YYDKDF (reference sequence). CDR3 DNA sequence: TGTGCCACCAGCACAGAGGTCCTAGCGGGAGACGAGCAGTACTTC. Amino acids: CATSTEVLAGDEQYF.

The genes are TRBV25-1 and TRBJ2-7; D uncertain. CDR3 length: 13 residues. In germline, CDR1 is MGHDK, CDR2 SYGVNS. V was pared by 2 bases and J by 3 bases, with 8 bases between. CDR3 loop: CASSELQHYEQYF. CDR3 bases: TGTGCCAGCAGTGAACTACAGCACTACGAGCAGTACTTC.

The chain recombines TRBV4-1 with TRBJ2-1, with TRBD1 matching over 8 bases. Germline V CDR1 and CDR2: MGHRA, YSYEKL. The V segment lost 3 bases and the J segment 8 bases; nucleotides outside the gene matches: 6. This CDR3 is 14 amino acids long. The CDR3 region has the DNA TGCGCCAGCAGCCATCGACAGGGGTTCGATGAGCAGTTCTTC. Its translation: CASSHRQGFDEQFF.

The rearrangement uses TRBV5-4 and TRBJ1-2, with D unclear. V lost 2 bases to trimming and J lost 3 bases, with 8 bases between them. The CDR3 is 13 residues long. Germline lookup yields CDR1 SGHNT and CDR2 YYREEE (reference sequence). CDR3 DNA sequence: TGTGCCAGCAGCTTAGGAGACGACTATGGCTACACCTTC. This translates into CASSLGDDYGYTF.

The chain has TRBV7-6 and TRBJ2-7, with 7 bases matching TRBD1. V was clipped by 2 bases and J by 0 bases; unmatched bases: 7. Looked up from germline, CDR1 is SGHVS and CDR2 is FNYEAQ. The CDR3 has 16 amino acids. The chain's CDR3 is CASSLSTRDSSYEQYF. The CDR3 DNA sequence: TGTGCCAGCAGCTTATCCACCCGGGACAGCTCCTACGAGCAGTACTTC.

The chain links TRBV16 to TRBJ2-2, with 8 bases identical to TRBD2. The CDR3 has 18 amino acids. The junction had 10 bases not matched to a gene; V was cut back by 2 bases and J by 2 bases. The germline gives CDR1 KGHSY, CDR2 FQNENV. The CDR3 here is CASSQNPFSGTNTGELFF. Here the CDR3 DNA reads TGTGCCAGCAGCCAAAACCCTTTTAGCGGGACTAACACCGGGGAGCTGTTTTTT.

The chain has TRBV29-1 and TRBJ1-1, with D perhaps TRBD1 (6 bases). The CDR3 is made up of 12 amino acids. Trimming removed 5 bases at V and 3 bases at J, with 10 bases between. Germline CDR1 SQVTM, CDR2 ANQGSEA. The CDR3 DNA reads TGCAGCGTTTCGGACAGCGACACTGAAGCTTTCTTT. Protein sequence: CSVSDSDTEAFF.

The gene calls are TRBV19 and TRBJ2-4, with 8 bases identical to TRBD1. V trimming: 4 bases; J trimming: 6 bases; junction bases outside the gene matches: 8. This CDR3 is 15 amino acids long. Germline V gene data show CDR1 as LNHDA and CDR2 as SQIVND (reference sequence). The CDR3 loop is CASSTLDRERNIQYF. The CDR3 nucleotides are TGTGCCAGTAGTACCTTGGACAGGGAACGAAACATTCAGTACTTC. Drawing the rest from reference TRBV19 and TRBJ2-4, the complete variable domain is DGGITQSPKYLFRKEGQNVTLSCEQNLNHDAMYWYRQDPGQGLRLIYYSQIVNDFQKGDIAEGYSVSREKKESFPLTVTSAQKNPTAFYLCASSTLDRERNIQYFGAGTRLSVL.

This chain links TRBV28 with TRBJ2-1; D might be TRBD1 or TRBD2, each matching 5 bases. V lost 3 bases and J 8 bases, leaving 17 bases between the germline ends. The CDR3 has 15 residues. Per germline, CDR1 MDHEN and CDR2 SYDVKM. The CDR3 DNA is TGTGCCAGCAGTTTGACAGTGGCTAGCAGTTATGAGCAGTTCTTC. Protein sequence: CASSLTVASSYEQFF.

The chain links TRBV7-3 to TRBJ2-2; the D is unclear. The CDR3 is made up of 17 amino acids. CDR1 SGHTA and CDR2 FQGTGA come from the germline V gene. V lost 5 bases to trimming and J lost 7 bases, with 23 bases between them. CDR3 sequence (DNA): TGTGCCAGCAGCAAACCGAAAACACGCGGAGTAGGCGGGGAGCTGTTTTTT. Its translation: CASSKPKTRGVGGELFF.